This T cell receptor (beta chain) emerged from a study of early T cells in non-severe SARS-CoV-2 infection. At the level of the study: The study sequenced bulk RNA from unsorted whole blood, with chains unpaired.

Study-wide results and caveats: Private and CD4 specificities were missed by VDJdb matching, skewed to anti-spike CD8.

The junction had 14 bases not matched to a gene; V was cut back by 5 bases and J by 7 bases. The CDR3 runs to 17 residues. CDR1 is SGHTA, CDR2 FQGTGA, per germline. Each single cDNA molecule received a unique molecular identifier. TCRdb reprocessed the 5' RACE reads with MiXCR, giving one entry per CDR3 protein. This sample has 70,000 to 95,000 distinct CDR3 sequences, with roughly 14% found just once. This clonotype was picked up a small number of times. Its antigen is currently unknown. V is TRBV7-3 and J is TRBJ2-1; 10 bases fit TRBD2. The sequencing input was whole blood. The clonotype originates from an adult who was a healthcare worker with PCR-confirmed SARS-CoV-2 infection or an uninfected control (not recorded which). The CDR3 sequence is CASSPHGTSDPRNEQFF. The CDR3 coding sequence is TGTGCCAGCAGCCCCCACGGGACTAGCGATCCCAGGAATGAGCAGTTCTTC.